The 27 T cell receptor beta chains below were found in one sample sequenced in a study of blood T cells in healthy people across ages. A J-beta primer mix and a sample-barcoded 5' primer were used in a second PCR of about 7 to 12 cycles. TCRdb independently ran MiXCR on the 5' RACE reads; one entry per CDR3 protein. Of 1.4 million to 1.5 million distinct CDR3 sequences in the sample, 40% to 50% were seen once. Sequencing was performed on blood. The receptor source for this set is a young woman in good health.

The V call is TRBV4-2, the J call TRBJ2-3; TRBD2 agrees at 9 bases. V dropped 1 base and J dropped 11; count of bases not matched to a gene: 7. CDR1 is LGHNA, CDR2 YNFKEQ, per germline. The CDR3 is 14 amino acids. This chain's CDR3 is CASSQGSSREGQYF. CDR3 in DNA: TGTGCCAGCAGCCAAGGTAGTTCGCGGGAGGGGCAGTATTTT.

The chain links TRBV13 to TRBJ2-3, with D uncertain. The CDR3 loop spans 16 amino acids. Looked up from germline, CDR1 is PRHDT and CDR2 is FYEKMQ (reference sequence). With 8 bases removed from V and 0 bases from J, the gap between germline ends came to 18 bases. The CDR3 DNA reads as TGTGCCAGCGGCAACCAAATTTCCGTTAGCACAGATACGCAGTATTTT. Amino acids: CASGNQISVSTDTQYF.

This clonotype was detected once. The J gene is TRBJ1-1, the V gene TRBV20-1; D is unclear. There are 13 residues in the CDR3. Germline-derived CDR1 and CDR2 are DFQATT and SNEGSKA (reference sequence). V lost 6 bases and J lost 6, with 17 bases in between. CDR3 residues: CSAYYDLDSEAFF. The CDR3 bases are TGCAGTGCCTACTATGACTTGGATTCTGAAGCTTTCTTT.

This chain links TRBV19 with TRBJ2-1, with 8 bases identical to TRBD2. The V segment lost 4 bases and the J segment 0 bases; nucleotides outside the gene matches: 8. This CDR3 region has 17 residues. Germline lookup yields CDR1 LNHDA and CDR2 SQIVND (reference sequence). This CDR3 reads CASSRSATSGSYNEQFF. The DNA of the CDR3 is TGTGCCAGTAGTAGATCGGCTACTAGCGGCTCCTACAATGAGCAGTTCTTC.

The chain carries TRBV7-7 and TRBJ2-5; tentatively, D is TRBD1 (5 bases). The V and J ends lost 4 bases and 4 bases respectively, with 13 bases between them. CDR1 SSHAT and CDR2 FNYEAQ come from the germline V gene (reference sequence). The CDR3 loop spans 14 amino acids. CDR3 in amino acids: CASSSSQGGETQYF. The DNA for the CDR3 is TGTGCCAGCAGCTCCAGCCAGGGTGGAGAGACCCAGTACTTC.

Only a few counts were recorded for this clonotype. The chain uses TRBV5-1 and TRBJ2-3; TRBD2 matches 10 bases. There are 18 residues in the CDR3. CDR1 and CDR2 from the germline V gene are SGHRS and YFSETQ. The J segment lost 2 bases and the V segment lost 0 bases, leaving 9 bases of the junction unmatched. DNA for the CDR3: TGCGCCAGCAGCTTGGGAGGTCCTAGCGGGGGCCTCACAGATACGCAGTATTTT. Amino acid sequence: CASSLGGPSGGLTDTQYF.

This chain joins TRBV30 and TRBJ2-3; D is unclear. Germline assignment: CDR1 GTSNPN and CDR2 SVGIG (reference sequence). V lost 1 base and J 5 bases, leaving 10 bases between the germline ends. There are 13 residues in the CDR3. The CDR3 nucleotides are TGTGCCTGGAGTGGCGGAATGGGAGATACGCAGTATTTT. This codes for CAWSGGMGDTQYF.

This clonotype was picked up a small number of times. This sequence joins TRBV7-9 and TRBJ1-6; D unclear. The length of the CDR3 is 14 residues. Trimming removed 1 base at V and 10 bases at J, with 11 bases between. Germline V gene data show CDR1 as SEHNR and CDR2 as FQNEAQ (reference sequence). CDR3 sequence (DNA): TGTGCCAGCAGCTTAGAGGCCGCTGAGTCACCCCTCCACTTT. Translated: CASSLEAAESPLHF.

The chain carries TRBV5-1 and TRBJ1-2; the D gene is possibly TRBD1 (6 bases). CDR1 is SGHRS and CDR2 is YFSETQ in the germline V gene. Trimming left V 0 bases short and J 5 bases short, with 14 bases between. This CDR3 has 15 residues. CDR3 nucleotide sequence: TGCGCCAGCAGCTTGGGGCAGGGGATTAGGTATGGCTACACCTTC. Translation gives CASSLGQGIRYGYTF.

This chain connects TRBV20-1 to TRBJ2-2; 11 positions agree with TRBD2. The CDR3 has 15 amino acids. V gave up 6 bases and J gave up 5 bases; unmatched junction bases: 8. Germline lookup yields CDR1 DFQATT and CDR2 SNEGSKA (reference sequence). The DNA for the CDR3 is TGCAGTGCCCCCAAGGGACTAGCGGATACCGGGGAGCTGTTTTTT. This encodes CSAPKGLADTGELFF.

Only a few counts were recorded for this clonotype. This chain joins TRBV27 and TRBJ2-3; 9 positions match TRBD2. This CDR3 comprises 18 residues. The germline CDR1 and CDR2 sequences are MNHEY and SMNVEV (reference sequence). The V and J ends lost 5 bases and 0 bases, in that order; junction bases with no gene match: 12. The CDR3 protein is CASSPRLRGLASTDTQYF. The CDR3 DNA is TGTGCCAGCAGTCCACGACTGAGGGGACTAGCTAGCACAGATACGCAGTATTTT.

This clonotype was seen a few times. This rearrangement joins TRBV5-5 to TRBJ2-7; TRBD1 agrees at 7 bases. CDR1 SGHKS and CDR2 YYEKEE come from the germline V gene (reference sequence). The CDR3 loop spans 17 amino acids. V trimming: 5 bases; J trimming: 0 bases; junction bases outside the gene matches: 14. CDR3 nucleotide sequence: TGTGCCAGCAGACTAGGAACGGGACAGCCCGGCTCCTACGAGCAGTACTTC. This gives the protein CASRLGTGQPGSYEQYF. The full variable domain, its missing parts supplied by reference TRBV5-5 and TRBJ2-7, is DAGVTQSPTHLIKTRGQQVTLRCSPISGHKSVSWYQQVLGQGPQFIFQYYEKEERGRGNFPDRFSARQFPNYSSELNVNALLLGDSALYLCASRLGTGQPGSYEQYFGPGTRLTVT.

The V call is TRBV4-1, the J call TRBJ2-1; the D call may be TRBD1 or TRBD2 (5 bases each). This CDR3 spans 17 amino acids. V lost 4 bases, J lost 3 bases, and 19 bases lay in between. CDR1 is MGHRA, CDR2 YSYEKL, per germline. The CDR3 nucleotides are TGCGCCAGCAGCCTGGATCCAGGGAGAAACTTCTACAATGAGCAGTTCTTC. Protein: CASSLDPGRNFYNEQFF.

The genes are TRBV6-5 and TRBJ2-7, with 11 bases identical to TRBD2. CDR1 is MNHEY and CDR2 is SVGAGI in the germline V gene. CDR3 size: 16 residues. Trimming at V came to 6 bases and at J to 2 bases, leaving 9 bases not matched to a gene. The CDR3 nucleotides are TGTGCCAGCAGGCAACTAGCGGGAGCCAACCCCTACGAGCAGTACTTC. Its translation is CASRQLAGANPYEQYF.

The rearrangement links TRBV14 to TRBJ2-1, with D perhaps TRBD1 or TRBD2 (5 bases each). With the DNA end fitting TRBJ2-7 better, the J assignment may be wrong. Germline CDR1 SGHDN, CDR2 FVKESK. This CDR3 is 15 amino acids long. CDR3 in DNA: TGTGCCAGCAGCCTGCGTGAGGGGACGTACAATGAGCAGTACTTC. Residues: CASSLREGTYNEQYF.

The V and J genes are TRBV3-1 and TRBJ2-3, with 12 bases lining up with TRBD2. After removal of 5 bases from V and 0 bases from J, the junction contained 6 bases not matched to a gene. The length of the CDR3 is 17 residues. Germline V CDR1 and CDR2: LGHDT, YNNKEL (reference sequence). The CDR3 DNA is TGTGCCAGCAGCTCAGGGACTAGCGGGCATAGCACAGATACGCAGTATTTT. Residues: CASSSGTSGHSTDTQYF.

This chain joins TRBV4-1 and TRBJ1-1; D call uncertain. Trimming pared 0 bases from V and 3 bases from J, leaving 14 bases between. Looked up from germline, CDR1 is MGHRA and CDR2 is YSYEKL. The CDR3 runs to 16 residues. CDR3 in amino acids: CASSQDDDPRYTEAFF. CDR3 DNA: TGCGCCAGCAGCCAAGATGACGACCCCCGTTACACTGAAGCTTTCTTT.

In this sample, this clonotype turned up a few times. This sequence joins TRBV5-1 and TRBJ2-3; D call uncertain. Germline CDR1 is SGHRS and CDR2 is YFSETQ. The V and J ends lost 4 bases and 2 bases respectively, with 17 bases between them. The length of the CDR3 is 16 residues. The CDR3 nucleotides read TGCGCCAGCAGCCAACGAAGGGCGCTGTCCACAGATACGCAGTATTTT. This translates into CASSQRRALSTDTQYF.

Written as DNA, the CDR3 is TGCGCCAGCAGCCAACGGCCGGCTTTGGGCACCGGGGAGCTGTTTTTT. Protein: CASSQRPALGTGELFF. The gene calls are TRBV4-1 and TRBJ2-2; D gene ambiguous. Trimming pared 2 bases from V and 4 bases from J, leaving 14 bases between. CDR3 length: 16 residues. Germline V gene data show CDR1 as MGHRA and CDR2 as YSYEKL.

The CDR3 sequence: CASSSTGAPQETQYF. The CDR3 nucleotides read TGTGCCAGCAGCTCGACGGGGGCCCCACAAGAGACCCAGTACTTC. The chain carries TRBV12-3 or TRBV12-4 and TRBJ2-5; D is possibly TRBD1 or TRBD2 (6 bases each). The CDR3 sequence is 15 residues long. V dropped 6 bases and J dropped 2 bases, with 16 bases sitting between them.

This clonotype appeared a few times. The chain combines TRBV7-9 with TRBJ1-4; possible D gene TRBD1, 5 bases. The CDR3 has 15 amino acids. Per the germline V gene, CDR1 is SEHNR and CDR2 is FQNEAQ (reference sequence). V was cut by 2 bases and J by 8 bases, with 15 bases left in between. DNA of the CDR3: TGTGCCAGCAGCTTATCCAGCCGGGGGAAGGAAAAACTGTTTTTT. This codes for CASSLSSRGKEKLFF. Looking up the rest from reference TRBV7-9 and TRBJ1-4 gives the full variable domain: DTGVSQNPRHKITKRGQNVTFRCDPISEHNRLYWYRQTLGQGPEFLTYFQNEAQLEKSRLLSDRFSAERPKGSFSTLEIQRTEQGDSAMYLCASSLSSRGKEKLFFGSGTQLSVL.

This clonotype has only a few counts. J is TRBJ2-5 and V is TRBV7-2; D may match TRBD1 or TRBD2 (5 bases each). This CDR3 is built from 14 residues. Per germline, CDR1 SGHTA and CDR2 FQGNSA. V lost 5 bases, J lost 4 bases, and 14 bases lay in between. The CDR3 nucleotides are TGTGCCAGCAGCGCTACGGGACCTTTAGAGACCCAGTACTTC. Protein product: CASSATGPLETQYF.

V is TRBV4-1 and J is TRBJ2-1; D possibly corresponds to TRBD2 (5 bases). V lost 4 bases and J lost 0, with 10 bases in between. The germline gives CDR1 MGHRA, CDR2 YSYEKL. CDR3 length: 15 amino acids. The CDR3 sequence: CASSPSSSSYNEQFF. CDR3 sequence (DNA): TGCGCCAGCAGCCCATCTAGCTCCTCCTACAATGAGCAGTTCTTC.

V and J are TRBV5-6 and TRBJ1-1, with TRBD1 identical over 10 bases. Trimming at V came to 4 bases and at J to 2 bases, leaving 11 bases not matched to a gene. This CDR3 contains 17 residues. Germline-derived CDR1 and CDR2 are SGHDT and YYEEEE. The CDR3 DNA sequence: TGTGCCAGCAGCCAATCCGGGACAGGGGACCCAAACACTGAAGCTTTCTTT. Translation: CASSQSGTGDPNTEAFF.

This clonotype appeared a few times. The genes are TRBV29-1 and TRBJ2-1; 11 bases map to TRBD2. Germline assignment: CDR1 SQVTM and CDR2 ANQGSEA. CDR3 length: 15 residues. After removal of 8 bases from V and 0 bases from J, the junction contained 6 bases not matched to a gene. The CDR3 nucleotides read TGCAGCTTTGGACTAGCGGGCCTCTCCTACAATGAGCAGTTCTTC. Translating it yields CSFGLAGLSYNEQFF.

This clonotype appeared a few times. The chain is built from TRBV7-9 and TRBJ1-4; D gene uncertain. V was pared by 4 bases and J by 8 bases, with 17 bases between. Germline V gene sequence: CDR1 SEHNR, CDR2 FQNEAQ (reference sequence). The CDR3 runs 15 residues. In nucleotides, the CDR3 is TGTGCCAGCAGCTCACAAGGCCACAGCAACGAAAAACTGTTTTTT. This translates into CASSSQGHSNEKLFF.

This chain links TRBV20-1 with TRBJ2-7; 8 bases are shared with TRBD2. Germline CDR1 DFQATT, CDR2 SNEGSKA (reference sequence). CDR3 length: 14 residues. V shed 7 bases, J shed 1 base, and the junction held 9 bases outside the gene matches. CDR3 bases: TGCAGTGTTCAACCGGGACTAGGGTCCTACGAGCAGTACTTC. Its translation: CSVQPGLGSYEQYF.